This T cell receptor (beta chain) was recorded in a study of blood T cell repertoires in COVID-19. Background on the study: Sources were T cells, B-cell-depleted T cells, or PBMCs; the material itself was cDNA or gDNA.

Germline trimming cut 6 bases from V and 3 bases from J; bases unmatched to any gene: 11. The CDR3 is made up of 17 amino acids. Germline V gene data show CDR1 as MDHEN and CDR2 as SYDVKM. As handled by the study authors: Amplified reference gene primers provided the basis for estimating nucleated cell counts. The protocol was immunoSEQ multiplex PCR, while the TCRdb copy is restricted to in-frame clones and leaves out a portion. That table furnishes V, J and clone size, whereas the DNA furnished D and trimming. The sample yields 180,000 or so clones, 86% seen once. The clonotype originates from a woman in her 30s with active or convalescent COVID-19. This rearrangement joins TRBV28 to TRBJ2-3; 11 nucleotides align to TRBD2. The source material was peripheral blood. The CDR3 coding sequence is TGTGCCAGCAGCCGTCGGACTAGCGGGTTATCAACAGATACGCAGTATTTT. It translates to CASSRRTSGLSTDTQYF.